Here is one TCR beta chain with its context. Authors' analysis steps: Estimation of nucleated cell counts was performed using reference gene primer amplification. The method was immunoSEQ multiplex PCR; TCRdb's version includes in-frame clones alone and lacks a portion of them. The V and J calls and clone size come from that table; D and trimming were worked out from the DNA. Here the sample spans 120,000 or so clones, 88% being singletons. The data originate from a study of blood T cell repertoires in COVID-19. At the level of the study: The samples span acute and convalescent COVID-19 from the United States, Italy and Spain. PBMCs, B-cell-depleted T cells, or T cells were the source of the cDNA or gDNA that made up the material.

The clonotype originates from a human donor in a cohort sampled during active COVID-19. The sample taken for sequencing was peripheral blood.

CDR3 amino acids: CASSPPQGYEQYF. The CDR3 DNA is TGTGCCAGCTCACCACCTCAGGGCTACGAGCAGTACTTC. This chain joins TRBV18 and TRBJ2-7, with D maybe TRBD1 (5 bases). Trimming left V 0 bases short and J 3 bases short, with 6 bases between. CDR3 size: 13 residues. CDR1 is KGHSH, CDR2 LQKENI, per germline.